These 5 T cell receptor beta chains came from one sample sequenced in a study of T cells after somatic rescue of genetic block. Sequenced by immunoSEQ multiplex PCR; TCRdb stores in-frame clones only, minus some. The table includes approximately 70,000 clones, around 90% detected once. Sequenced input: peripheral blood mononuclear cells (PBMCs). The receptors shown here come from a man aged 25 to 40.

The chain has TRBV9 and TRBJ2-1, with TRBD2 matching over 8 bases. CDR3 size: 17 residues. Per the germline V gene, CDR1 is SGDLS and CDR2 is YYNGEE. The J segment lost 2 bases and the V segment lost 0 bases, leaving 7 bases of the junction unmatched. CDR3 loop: CASSVAEETSAYNEQFF. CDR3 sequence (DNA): TGTGCCAGCAGCGTAGCTGAAGAGACTAGCGCCTACAATGAGCAGTTCTTC.

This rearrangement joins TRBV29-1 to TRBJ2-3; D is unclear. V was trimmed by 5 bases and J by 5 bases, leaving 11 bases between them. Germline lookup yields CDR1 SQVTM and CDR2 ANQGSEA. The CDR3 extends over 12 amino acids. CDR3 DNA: TGCAGCGTTATAGGAGTGGAAGATACGCAGTATTTT. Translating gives CSVIGVEDTQYF.

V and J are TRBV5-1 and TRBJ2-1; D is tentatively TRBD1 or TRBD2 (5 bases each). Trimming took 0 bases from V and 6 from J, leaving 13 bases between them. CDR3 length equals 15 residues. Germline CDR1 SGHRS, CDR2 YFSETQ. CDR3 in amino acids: CASSLGGTVSNEQFF. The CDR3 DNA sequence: TGCGCCAGCAGCTTGGGTGGGACGGTTTCCAATGAGCAGTTCTTC.

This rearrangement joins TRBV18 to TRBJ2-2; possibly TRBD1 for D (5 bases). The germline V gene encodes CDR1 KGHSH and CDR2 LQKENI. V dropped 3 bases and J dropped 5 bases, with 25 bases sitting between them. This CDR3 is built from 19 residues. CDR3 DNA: TGTGCCAGCTCACCTTATTCTAAATCTCGACAGAGTAAGACCGGGGAGCTGTTTTTT. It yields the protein CASSPYSKSRQSKTGELFF. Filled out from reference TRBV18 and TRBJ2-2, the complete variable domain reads NAGVMQNPRHLVRRRGQEARLRCSPMKGHSHVYWYRQLPEEGLKFMVYLQKENIIDESGMPKERFSAEFPKEGPSILRIQQVVRGDSAAYFCASSPYSKSRQSKTGELFFGEGSRLTVL.

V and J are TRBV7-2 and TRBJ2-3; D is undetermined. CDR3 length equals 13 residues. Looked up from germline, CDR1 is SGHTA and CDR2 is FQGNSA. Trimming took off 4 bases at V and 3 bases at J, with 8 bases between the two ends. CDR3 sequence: CASSSSETDTQYF. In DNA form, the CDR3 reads TGTGCCAGCAGCTCCTCAGAGACAGATACGCAGTATTTT.